These T cell receptor beta chains were read from a single sample in a study of T cells in Graves' hyperthyroidism and ophthalmopathy. TCRdb redid the calling of the multiplex PCR reads with MiXCR, one entry per CDR3 protein. The sample records over 500,000 distinct CDR3 sequences, 14% being singletons. What was sequenced was blood. These TCRs come from a woman aged 35 to 49 with Graves' hyperthyroidism. CDR3s include the opening cysteine and the closing phenylalanine or tryptophan. The D gene is left open where the match is weak. A row's size may be missing; if present it is once, few, many or a size class.

-,-,TRBJ2-3,TRBV19,CASSISITNTQYF,TGTGCCAGTAGTATTTCGATCACGAATACGCAGTATTTT
TRBD2,many,TRBJ2-3,TRBV6-1,CALRLATSTDTQYF,TGTGCCCTTCGACTAGCGACCAGCACAGATACGCAGTATTTT
-,many,TRBJ2-7,TRBV10-3,CAISEEGDEKEQYF,TGTGCCATCAGTGAAGAGGGGGACGAAAAGGAGCAGTACTTC
-,few,TRBJ1-1,TRBV10-2,CASSWGVLDTEAFF,TGCGCCAGCAGTTGGGGGGTTTTGGACACTGAAGCTTTCTTT
-,many,TRBJ2-5,TRBV5-6,CASSLVKETQYF,TGTGCCAGCAGCTTGGTTAAAGAGACCCAGTACTTC
-,-,TRBJ1-1,TRBV6-1,CASSEMFWGKTEAFF,TGTGCCAGCAGTGAAATGTTTTGGGGGAAAACTGAAGCTTTCTTT
TRBD2,few,TRBJ2-7,TRBV20-1,CSTQLAGVNEQYF,TGCAGCACACAACTAGCGGGAGTCAACGAGCAGTACTTC
TRBD2,-,TRBJ2-1,TRBV20-1,CSAKETSGVSYNEQFF,TGCAGTGCTAAAGAGACTAGCGGGGTTTCCTACAATGAGCAGTTCTTC
-,many,TRBJ2-5,TRBV5-1,CASSLQGYETQYF,TGCGCCAGCAGCTTACAGGGTTACGAGACCCAGTACTTC
-,-,TRBJ2-7,TRBV20-1,CSARVAGTSSYEQYF,TGCAGTGCTAGGGTTGCGGGGACGAGCTCCTACGAGCAGTACTTC
TRBD2,few,TRBJ2-2,TRBV20-1,CSARGTSGNTGELFF,TGCAGTGCTAGGGGGACTAGCGGGAACACCGGGGAGCTGTTTTTT
-,few,TRBJ2-1,TRBV12-3/TRBV12-4,CASSSTGLNRNEQFF,TGTGCCAGCAGTTCCACGGGACTCAATAGGAATGAGCAGTTCTTC
TRBD1,many,TRBJ2-7,TRBV7-9,CASSNSGTAYEQYF,TGTGCCAGCAGTAACTCCGGGACAGCATACGAGCAGTACTTC
-,-,TRBJ2-5,TRBV20-1,CSASDVGVETQYF,TGCAGTGCTAGCGATGTGGGGGTAGAGACCCAGTACTTC
TRBD2,many,TRBJ2-1,TRBV11-1,CASSLAPSGMGNEQFF,TGTGCCAGCAGCTTAGCCCCCAGCGGGATGGGCAATGAGCAGTTCTTC
TRBD1,many,TRBJ2-7,TRBV28,CASSLPGQAPYEQYF,TGTGCCAGCAGTTTGCCGGGACAGGCTCCCTACGAGCAGTACTTC